The 26 T cell receptor beta chains presented below share a single source sample, sequenced in a study of monozygotic twins with inflammatory bowel disease. Using the 5' RACE reads, TCRdb records one entry per CDR3 protein without DNA. This table lists 200,000 to 250,000 distinct CDR3 sequences. Sequenced: blood. Receptors originate from a human donor with ulcerative colitis or Crohn's disease, or a healthy co-twin of an affected twin (not recorded which).

The chain recombines TRBV5-5 with TRBJ2-6; the D gene TCRdb calls, TRBD1, cannot be checked with no DNA. The CDR3 runs to 14 residues. CDR1 is SGHKS, CDR2 YYEKEE, per germline (reference sequence). This CDR3 is CASYPGAGANVLTF.

The chain employs TRBV20-1 and TRBJ2-7. The CDR3 covers 13 residues. Germline V gene lookup returns CDR1 DFQATT and CDR2 SNEGSKA (reference sequence). The CDR3 here is CSAIPTGLNEQYF.

The V gene is TRBV14, the J gene TRBJ2-1; there is no DNA to check the TCRdb D call of TRBD1. This CDR3 contains 14 residues. Germline lookup yields CDR1 SGHDN and CDR2 FVKESK. The CDR3 here is CASSRRQTYNEQFF.

This chain links TRBV12-3 or TRBV12-4 with TRBJ2-2. This CDR3 spans 15 amino acids. The CDR3 loop is CASRKTIRGTGELFF.

The V and J genes are TRBV20-1 and TRBJ2-2. The CDR3 has 13 amino acids. Germline V gives CDR1 DFQATT, CDR2 SNEGSKA (reference sequence). The CDR3: CSARAPNTGELFF.

The rearrangement links TRBV5-1 to TRBJ1-1; the D call from TCRdb, TRBD1, cannot be confirmed without DNA. The CDR3 is 13 amino acids. The germline gives CDR1 SGHRS, CDR2 YFSETQ. CDR3 residues: CASATGMNTEAFF.

The V gene is TRBV5-1, the J gene TRBJ1-6. This CDR3 comprises 13 residues. Germline assignment: CDR1 SGHRS and CDR2 YFSETQ. The CDR3 sequence is CASSLAVNSPLHF.

The chain couples TRBV3-1 to TRBJ2-2; checking the TCRdb D call of TRBD2 is not possible without DNA. This CDR3 is built from 16 residues. CDR1 LGHDT and CDR2 YNNKEL come from the germline V gene (reference sequence). CDR3 sequence: CASSIRGGVNTGELFF. Based on the CDR3 plus reference TRBV3-1 and TRBJ2-2, the full variable domain is DTAVSQTPKYLVTQMGNDKSIKCEQNLGHDTMYWYKQDSKKFLKIMFSYNNKELIINETVPNRFSPKSPDKAHLNLHINSLELGDSAVYFCASSIRGGVNTGELFFGEGSRLTVL.

The CDR3 sequence: CASTEGAGASTGELFF. The V and J genes are TRBV5-1 and TRBJ2-2; the TCRdb D gene call, TRBD2, has no DNA to confirm it. The CDR3 runs 16 residues. Germline assignment: CDR1 SGHRS and CDR2 YFSETQ.

The gene calls are TRBV27 and TRBJ1-4; TCRdb's D gene call, TRBD1, goes unchecked for lack of DNA. Germline CDR1 reads MNHEY; CDR2 reads SMNVEV (reference sequence). CDR3 length equals 14 residues. CDR3 loop: CASSKRGIGEKLFF. The whole variable domain, remainder taken from reference TRBV27 and TRBJ1-4, is EAQVTQNPRYLITVTGKKLTVTCSQNMNHEYMSWYRQDPGLGLRQIYYSMNVEVTDKGDVPEGYKVSRKEKRNFPLILESPSPNQTSLYFCASSKRGIGEKLFFGSGTQLSVL.

V usage is TRBV9 and J usage is TRBJ1-1. The CDR3 has 14 residues. The V gene's germline CDR1 is SGDLS and CDR2 YYNGEE. The chain's CDR3 is CASSPVPLNTEAFF.

The chain links TRBV7-6 to TRBJ1-1; the TRBD1 assignment by TCRdb is unverifiable without DNA. Germline CDR1 is SGHVS and CDR2 is FNYEAQ. The CDR3 length is 16 residues. This chain's CDR3 is CASSPRQGARNTEAFF.

The rearrangement joins TRBV5-1 to TRBJ2-3. The germline CDR1 and CDR2 sequences are SGHRS and YFSETQ. The CDR3 is 13 amino acids. The CDR3 loop is CASTTASTDTQYF.

The V and J genes are TRBV18 and TRBJ1-5; TCRdb calls TRBD1, which cannot be checked without DNA. CDR3 length: 15 amino acids. Per germline, CDR1 KGHSH and CDR2 LQKENI. This CDR3 is CASSAGQLSNQPQHF. The full variable domain, in which reference TRBV18 and TRBJ1-5 provide the parts outside the CDR3, is NAGVMQNPRHLVRRRGQEARLRCSPMKGHSHVYWYRQLPEEGLKFMVYLQKENIIDESGMPKERFSAEFPKEGPSILRIQQVVRGDSAAYFCASSAGQLSNQPQHFGDGTRLSIL.

The chain is built from TRBV7-9 and TRBJ1-2; TCRdb gives TRBD1 as the D gene, but with no DNA this cannot be confirmed. The CDR3 has 13 amino acids. From germline, CDR1 is SEHNR and CDR2 FQNEAQ (reference sequence). The CDR3 here is CASSLRQGYGYTF.

V and J are TRBV12-3 or TRBV12-4 and TRBJ1-6; TCRdb selects TRBD1, and the lack of DNA leaves this call unchecked. The CDR3 loop spans 14 amino acids. The CDR3 here is CASSSTGTNSPLHF.

This chain connects TRBV7-9 to TRBJ2-7; TCRdb names TRBD1, which stays unverified in the absence of DNA. The CDR3 covers 13 residues. Germline lookup yields CDR1 SEHNR and CDR2 FQNEAQ (reference sequence). The CDR3 here is CASSPRGGYEQYF.

The chain employs TRBV5-1 and TRBJ2-5; checking the TCRdb D call of TRBD2 is not possible without DNA. The CDR3 has 13 amino acids. CDR1 SGHRS and CDR2 YFSETQ come from the germline V gene. CDR3 protein: CASSGTSPETQYF.

CDR3 sequence reads: CASSSGGTTNEKLFF. The rearrangement links TRBV5-1 to TRBJ1-4. The CDR3 runs 15 residues. From germline, CDR1 is SGHRS and CDR2 YFSETQ.

The gene calls are TRBV7-2 and TRBJ1-6; TCRdb selects TRBD1, and the lack of DNA leaves this call unchecked. The germline CDR1 and CDR2 sequences are SGHTA and FQGNSA. This CDR3 region has 16 residues. The CDR3 region is CASSPQAGSGNSPLHF.

V is TRBV6-5 and J is TRBJ2-1; lacking DNA, the TRBD2 call made by TCRdb goes unchecked. The CDR3 runs to 15 residues. The germline gives CDR1 MNHEY, CDR2 SVGAGI. The CDR3 loop is CASSYALAGINEQFF.

V is TRBV5-1 and J is TRBJ1-6. Germline V CDR1 and CDR2: SGHRS, YFSETQ. This CDR3 region has 14 residues. CDR3 protein: CASSLGSGNSPLHF.

J is TRBJ2-6 and V is TRBV5-6. CDR1 is SGHDT, CDR2 YYEEEE, per germline. The CDR3 sequence is 16 residues long. The CDR3: CASSLVVRSGANVLTF.

The V gene is TRBV5-1, the J gene TRBJ2-7; TCRdb lists TRBD1, though no DNA is available to test this call. Germline loops: CDR1 SGHRS, CDR2 YFSETQ. This CDR3 contains 15 residues. The CDR3 loop reads CASSYTGLGTAEQYF.

The chain recombines TRBV28 with TRBJ1-2; TCRdb's D call, TRBD1, is unchecked because there is no DNA. Germline CDR1 is MDHEN and CDR2 is SYDVKM. The CDR3 spans 15 residues. This CDR3 is CASAREAARVYGYTF.

V and J are TRBV11-2 and TRBJ1-2; TCRdb calls TRBD1, which cannot be checked without DNA. Germline V CDR1 and CDR2: SGHAT, FQNNGV. This CDR3 comprises 14 residues. CDR3 residues: CASSTSGTLYGYTF.